This TCR beta chain was captured by sequencing in a study of OX40 agonist ivuxolimab in advanced cancers. Baseline, cycle 4 day 1, and cycle 7 day 1 were the blood sampling points. With regard to this clone: What it binds is not known.

Study-level results: Clonal expansion among partial responders at 0.1-3.0 mg/kg ranked near the lowest. Determination of antigen specificity was not performed for the expanded peripheral T cells. In general, CD8+ T cells held more expanded clones than CD4+ did, on average.

The junction had 10 bases not matched to a gene; V was cut back by 5 bases and J by 6 bases. This CDR3 is built from 17 residues. Germline CDR1 PRHDT, CDR2 FYEKMQ (reference sequence). Here immunoSEQ multiplex PCR was the method, and the copy in TCRdb shows in-frame clones only, minus some. The sample consists of roughly 63,000 clones, nearly 90% of them appearing once. The chain links TRBV13 to TRBJ2-2, with 12 bases that match TRBD1. The sequence derives from an adult with an advanced solid tumor such as melanoma, head and neck, liver or kidney cancer. Sequenced here: CD4+ or CD8+ T cells sorted from blood, sampled in a trial of the OX40 agonist ivuxolimab. The CDR3 sequence is CASSPWGTGGNAGELFF. For the CDR3, the DNA is TGTGCCAGCAGCCCATGGGGGACAGGGGGCAACGCCGGGGAGCTGTTTTTT. The entire variable domain, with the rest obtained from reference TRBV13 and TRBJ2-2, is as follows: AAGVIQSPRHLIKEKRETATLKCYPIPRHDTVYWYQQGPGQDPQFLISFYEKMQSDKGSIPDRFSAQQFSDYHSELNMSSLELGDSALYFCASSPWGTGGNAGELFFGEGSRLTVL.